This T cell receptor beta chain appears in the sequencing data of a study of shared clonotypes between healthy human individuals. A word on this clone: Antigen unknown.

Study outcomes and limitations: Naive subsets usually exceeded memory subsets in estimated richness. There were few donors, and this limited the genetic and exposure-history diversity represented. Several donors held about 4.5% of naive CD4 clonotypes in common.

Every donor was a Caucasian adult from Nashville, Tennessee. Clones were read by immunoSEQ multiplex PCR, and TCRdb kept only the in-frame ones, dropping some. The repertoire has more than 900,000 clones, about 80% of them found once; the top ten carry 0.6% to 0.75%. Germline-derived CDR1 and CDR2 are SGHRS and YFSETQ. The CDR3 has 15 residues. V lost 1 base, J lost 4 bases, and 14 bases lay in between. The gene calls are TRBV5-1 and TRBJ2-5; D unresolved. The specimen sequenced was memory CD4+ T cells from PBMCs. Subset denoted: CD45RA-negative fraction. This clonotype was obtained from a man younger than 35 in good health. Some clones in this sample may be carry-over from other donors' samples. Here the CDR3 DNA reads TGCGCCAGCAGCTTGCGCACGTCCGGCGGAGAGACCCAGTACTTC. It yields the protein CASSLRTSGGETQYF.